Below are 27 T cell receptor beta chains sequenced from a single sample in a study of CD8+CD57+ T cells in acquired aplastic anemia. Template material for TCR beta VDJ and CDR3 profiling consisted of genomic DNA. TCRdb reprocessed the reads via MiXCR and lists one record per CDR3 protein. The repertoire consists of around 250,000 distinct CDR3 sequences, with approximately 56% occurring once and the leading ten covering 7% to 9%. The sequencing sample was made of sorted CD4+, CD8+, or CD8+CD57+ T cells (not recorded which) from PBMCs. These receptors were taken from a human donor with severe aplastic anemia or a healthy control (not recorded which).

The table lists this clonotype with a count of one. The CDR3: CSADSGASSYEQYF. The CDR3 bases are TGCAGTGCCGATAGCGGGGCAAGCTCCTACGAGCAGTACTTC. The chain couples TRBV20-1 to TRBJ2-7; 8 bases fit TRBD2. The CDR3 is 14 amino acids. The J segment lost 0 bases and the V segment lost 6 bases, leaving 7 bases of the junction unmatched. Germline lookup yields CDR1 DFQATT and CDR2 SNEGSKA (reference sequence).

This chain uses TRBV2 with TRBJ2-7; TRBD2 matches 11 bases. V was clipped by 7 bases and J by 0 bases; unmatched bases: 11. Germline V lookup: CDR1 SNHLY, CDR2 FYNNEI. The CDR3 loop spans 17 amino acids. CDR3 coding DNA: TGTGCCAGCACTCAAAGACCGGGACTAGCGGCCTCCTACGAGCAGTACTTC. This encodes CASTQRPGLAASYEQYF. Full variable domain (outside the CDR3, taken from reference TRBV2 and TRBJ2-7): EPEVTQTPSHQVTQMGQEVILRCVPISNHLYFYWYRQILGQKVEFLVSFYNNEISEKSEIFDDQFSVERPDGSNFTLKIRSTKLEDSAMYFCASTQRPGLAASYEQYFGPGTRLTVT.

This clonotype was counted ten times or more. The chain uses TRBV3-1 and TRBJ1-3; D remains ambiguous. The CDR3 totals 15 residues. The V and J ends lost 8 bases and 2 bases respectively, with 16 bases between them. Germline V CDR1 and CDR2: LGHDT, YNNKEL (reference sequence). The CDR3 nucleotides read TGTGCCAGCGGCGGACGGGGTCTGGCTGGAAACACCATATATTTT. This encodes CASGGRGLAGNTIYF.

This chain links TRBV5-1 with TRBJ2-7; 7 bases fit TRBD1. V shed 3 bases and J 5 bases; nucleotides not matched to a gene: 14. Germline V gene lookup returns CDR1 SGHRS and CDR2 YFSETQ. The length of the CDR3 is 16 residues. CDR3 nucleotide sequence: TGCGCCAGCAGCTCAACAGGCCCCACTACAGGGGACGAGCAGTACTTC. Translation: CASSSTGPTTGDEQYF.

The sample holds many counts of this clonotype. The chain combines TRBV20-1 with TRBJ2-7; 12 bases are shared with TRBD2. The CDR3 totals 16 residues. Germline values: CDR1 DFQATT, CDR2 SNEGSKA (reference sequence). The junction had 9 bases not matched to a gene; V was cut back by 3 bases and J by 3 bases. CDR3: CSASPGLAGGGYEQYF. The CDR3 DNA follows: TGCAGTGCTAGCCCGGGACTAGCGGGCGGCGGCTACGAGCAGTACTTC.

The J gene is TRBJ1-4, the V gene TRBV9; 9 bases align to TRBD1. V lost 2 bases to trimming and J lost 1 base; unmatched junction nucleotides: 3. Germline V lookup: CDR1 SGDLS, CDR2 YYNGEE. The CDR3 sequence is 16 residues long. CDR3 sequence (DNA): TGTGCCAGCAGCGTGGGGACAGGGTTAACTAATGAAAAACTGTTTTTT. Translation: CASSVGTGLTNEKLFF.

The V call is TRBV7-9, the J call TRBJ2-4; no clear D. This CDR3 spans 12 amino acids. Germline V gene sequence: CDR1 SEHNR, CDR2 FQNEAQ (reference sequence). Trimming removed 5 bases at V and 10 bases at J, with 12 bases between. The CDR3 sequence is CASSLPLNIQYF. In DNA form, the CDR3 reads TGTGCCAGCAGCCTCCCTTTGAATATTCAGTACTTC.

The chain couples TRBV2 to TRBJ1-2, with 8 bases lining up with TRBD1. V trimming: 8 bases; J trimming: 5 bases; junction bases outside the gene matches: 16. This CDR3 spans 16 amino acids. Looked up from germline, CDR1 is SNHLY and CDR2 is FYNNEI. CDR3 loop: CASGGGGTGDWYGYTF. CDR3 nucleotides: TGTGCCAGCGGGGGTGGCGGGACAGGAGATTGGTATGGCTACACCTTC.

The chain is built from TRBV18 and TRBJ1-4, with unresolved D. CDR1 is KGHSH and CDR2 is LQKENI in the germline V gene. There are 14 residues in the CDR3. Trimming pared 1 base from V and 7 bases from J, leaving 10 bases between. This CDR3 is CASSPQSGGEKLFF. The DNA for the CDR3 is TGTGCCAGCTCACCACAATCAGGTGGTGAAAAACTGTTTTTT.

The table lists this clonotype with many counts. The rearrangement links TRBV4-3 to TRBJ1-6; D is possibly TRBD1 (5 bases). The CDR3 runs 17 residues. CDR1 and CDR2 (germline): LGHNA, YSLEER. Between the trimmed V and J ends, which lost 0 bases and 7 bases, there was a span of 16 bases. CDR3 sequence: CASSQDLSRGWNSPLHF. The CDR3 DNA follows: TGCGCCAGCAGCCAAGATTTAAGTCGGGGGTGGAATTCACCCCTCCACTTT.

V and J are TRBV24-1 and TRBJ2-3, with TRBD1 matching 7 bases. This CDR3 spans 14 amino acids. Per the germline V gene, CDR1 is KGHDR and CDR2 is SFDVKD. V shed 6 bases, J shed 3 bases, and the junction held 5 bases outside the gene matches. In DNA form, the CDR3 reads TGTGCCACCAGTAATCCAGGGGGTACAGATACGCAGTATTTT. This encodes CATSNPGGTDTQYF.

The chain links TRBV2 to TRBJ1-5; a possible D gene is TRBD1 (5 bases). CDR1 and CDR2 (germline): SNHLY, FYNNEI. There are 11 residues in the CDR3. Trimming cost V 7 bases and J 11 bases, with 12 bases left between them. CDR3 coding DNA: TGTGCCAGCACCCGGGGGGAGACCCAGCATTTT. It codes for CASTRGETQHF.

This chain uses TRBV5-1 with TRBJ2-5, with 10 bases lining up with TRBD2. The closer fit of TRBJ2-7 to the DNA end suggests the J call may be wrong. There are 14 residues in the CDR3. CDR1 SGHRS and CDR2 YFSETQ come from the germline V gene. The CDR3 loop is CASSLTSGEYEQYF. In DNA form, the CDR3 reads TGCGCCAGCAGCTTGACTAGCGGGGAGTACGAGCAGTACTTC.

The table lists this clonotype with a few counts. A junction boundary mismatches the germline segment, possibly from a read error. The rearrangement links TRBV24-1 to TRBJ1-2, with TRBD1 as a possible D gene (6 bases). Germline CDR1 and CDR2: KGHDR and SFDVKD. CDR3 length: 14 amino acids. The CDR3 spells CATSDGTKPGGYTF. DNA of the CDR3: TGTGCCACCAGTGATGGGACAAAGCCGGGGGGCTATACCTTC.

This clonotype was seen just once. Since no conserved phenylalanine or tryptophan closes the CDR3, a read error is the likely cause. The chain carries TRBV7-9 and TRBJ2-2; possibly TRBD2 for D (6 bases). This CDR3 contains 15 residues. Germline CDR1 reads SEHNR; CDR2 reads FQNEAQ (reference sequence). The CDR3 sequence is CASSLGEATTVELFL. CDR3 in DNA: TGTGCCAGCAGCTTAGGGGAGGCTACCACCGTGGAGCTGTTTCTT.

This clonotype was seen once. V and J are TRBV5-4 and TRBJ1-3, with no clear D. Germline-derived CDR1 and CDR2 are SGHNT and YYREEE (reference sequence). This CDR3 region has 13 residues. Trimming removed 0 bases from V and 4 bases from J, with 5 bases in between. The CDR3 DNA sequence: TGTGCCAGCAGCTTGGAGGTCGGAAACACCATATATTTT. Encoded protein: CASSLEVGNTIYF.

The chain carries TRBV25-1 and TRBJ2-3; 12 nucleotides match TRBD1. The V gene's germline CDR1 is MGHDK and CDR2 SYGVNS. Losses at the gene ends were 1 base for V and 0 bases for J; bases not matched to a gene: 8. This CDR3 comprises 19 residues. The CDR3 bases are TGTGCCAGCAGTGAATGGGGACAGGGGGCTCTATCTAGCACAGATACGCAGTATTTT. As protein: CASSEWGQGALSSTDTQYF.

V is TRBV2 and J is TRBJ2-7; D might be TRBD2 (5 bases). CDR1 and CDR2 from the germline V gene are SNHLY and FYNNEI. The CDR3 is 14 residues long. The germline V and J ends were trimmed by 5 bases and 5 bases, with 16 bases remaining between them. CDR3 bases: TGTGCCAGCAGTTTTAGTAGGGAGAGTGACGAGCAGTACTTC. This encodes CASSFSRESDEQYF.

The chain uses TRBV7-8 and TRBJ2-7, with D hard to call. The CDR3 length is 13 residues. V lost 5 bases, J lost 1 base, and 9 bases lay in between. CDR1 is SGHVS and CDR2 is FQNEAQ in the germline V gene. The CDR3 region has the DNA TGTGCCAGCAGCGTACAGTTATCCTACGAGCAGTACTTC. Translation gives CASSVQLSYEQYF.

At least ten counts were recorded for this clonotype. The CDR3 region has the DNA TGTGCCAGCAGCGTAGCCATTCTAGTAGGACAGGGAGTAGATACGCAGTATTTT. Its translation is CASSVAILVGQGVDTQYF. The rearrangement uses TRBV9 and TRBJ2-3; 8 nucleotides match TRBD1. The CDR3 has 18 amino acids. CDR1 and CDR2 (germline): SGDLS, YYNGEE. Trimming removed 0 bases from V and 5 bases from J; junction bases left unmatched: 14.

A remark on this clonotype: A junction end diverges from the germline sequence, so it may reflect a read error. The chain is built from TRBV9 and TRBJ1-6; D is ambiguous. Germline assignment: CDR1 SGDLS and CDR2 YYNGEE. CDR3 length: 14 residues. Here the CDR3 reads CASSDQVANSPLHF. The CDR3 DNA reads as TGTGCTAGCAGCGACCAGGTTGCTAATTCACCCCTCCACTTT. Drawing the rest from reference TRBV9 and TRBJ1-6, the complete variable domain is DSGVTQTPKHLITATGQRVTLRCSPRSGDLSVYWYQQSLDQGLQFLIQYYNGEERAKGNILERFSAQQFPDLHSELNLSSLELGDSALYFCASSDQVANSPLHFGNGTRLTVT.

The chain has TRBV7-8 and TRBJ2-1, with 7 bases identical to TRBD2. The CDR3 sequence is 15 residues long. Trimming took 5 bases from V and 2 from J; bases not matched to a gene: 6. Germline loops: CDR1 SGHVS, CDR2 FQNEAQ. CDR3 residues: CASSTPRGAYNEQFF. The DNA for the CDR3 is TGTGCCAGCAGCACCCCCCGGGGGGCCTACAATGAGCAGTTCTTC.

J is TRBJ2-7 and V is TRBV7-8; D is ambiguous. Trimming shortened V by 3 bases and J by 3 bases, and 6 bases separated the two germline ends. The CDR3 sequence is 12 residues long. CDR1 is SGHVS, CDR2 FQNEAQ, per germline. Here the CDR3 reads CASSFSFYEQYF. The CDR3 DNA reads as TGTGCCAGCAGCTTTAGCTTCTACGAGCAGTACTTC.

This clonotype was recorded a few times. V gene TRBV6-6 combines with J gene TRBJ1-1, with 8 bases aligning to TRBD1. V was pared by 11 bases and J by 4 bases, with 27 bases of the junction left unmatched. Germline lookup yields CDR1 MNHNY and CDR2 SVGAGI (reference sequence). The CDR3 consists of 19 residues. In DNA, the CDR3 is TGTGCCTGCCGCCCAGGGACAGGTCGTTCGGGTGGCCGTAGCACTGAAGCTTTCTTT. Translating gives CACRPGTGRSGGRSTEAFF.

The V gene is TRBV19, the J gene TRBJ1-5; a weak D match, TRBD1 (5 bases). V dropped 9 bases and J dropped 0 bases, with 18 bases sitting between them. Germline CDR1 is LNHDA and CDR2 is SQIVND (reference sequence). The CDR3 loop spans 16 amino acids. The CDR3 bases are TGTGCCAGCACTAGGGGAACAGCAAATAGCAATCAGCCCCAGCATTTT. Its protein product is CASTRGTANSNQPQHF.

V usage is TRBV5-6 and J usage is TRBJ2-7, with 9 bases that match TRBD1. This CDR3 is 13 amino acids long. From germline, CDR1 is SGHDT and CDR2 YYEEEE. V lost 8 bases, J lost 5 bases, and 8 bases stayed unmatched. CDR3 coding DNA: TGTGCCAGTAAAGGGACAGGGTTGGACGAGCAGTACTTC. Translating gives CASKGTGLDEQYF.

This clonotype was seen more than once but under ten times. The V gene is TRBV30, the J gene TRBJ2-3, with D unresolved. V was cut by 2 bases and J by 7 bases, with 16 bases left in between. The CDR3 is 14 residues long. CDR1 is GTSNPN, CDR2 SVGIG, per germline (reference sequence). The CDR3 DNA is TGTGCCTGGAGTCCCTTCGGCCCTAGAAATACGCAGTATTTT. The encoded protein is CAWSPFGPRNTQYF.